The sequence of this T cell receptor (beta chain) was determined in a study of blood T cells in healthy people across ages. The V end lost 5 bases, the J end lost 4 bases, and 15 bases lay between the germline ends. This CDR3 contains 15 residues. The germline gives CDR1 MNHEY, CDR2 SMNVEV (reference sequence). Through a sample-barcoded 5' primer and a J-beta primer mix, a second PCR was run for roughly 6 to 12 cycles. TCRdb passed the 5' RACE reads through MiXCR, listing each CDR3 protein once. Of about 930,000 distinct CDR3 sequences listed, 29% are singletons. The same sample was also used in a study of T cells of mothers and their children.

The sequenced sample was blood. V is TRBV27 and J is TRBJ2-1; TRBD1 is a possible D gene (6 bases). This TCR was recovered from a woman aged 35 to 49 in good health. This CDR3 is CASSLDRKKYNEQFF. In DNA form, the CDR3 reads TGTGCCAGCAGTCTTGACAGGAAAAAGTACAATGAGCAGTTCTTC.